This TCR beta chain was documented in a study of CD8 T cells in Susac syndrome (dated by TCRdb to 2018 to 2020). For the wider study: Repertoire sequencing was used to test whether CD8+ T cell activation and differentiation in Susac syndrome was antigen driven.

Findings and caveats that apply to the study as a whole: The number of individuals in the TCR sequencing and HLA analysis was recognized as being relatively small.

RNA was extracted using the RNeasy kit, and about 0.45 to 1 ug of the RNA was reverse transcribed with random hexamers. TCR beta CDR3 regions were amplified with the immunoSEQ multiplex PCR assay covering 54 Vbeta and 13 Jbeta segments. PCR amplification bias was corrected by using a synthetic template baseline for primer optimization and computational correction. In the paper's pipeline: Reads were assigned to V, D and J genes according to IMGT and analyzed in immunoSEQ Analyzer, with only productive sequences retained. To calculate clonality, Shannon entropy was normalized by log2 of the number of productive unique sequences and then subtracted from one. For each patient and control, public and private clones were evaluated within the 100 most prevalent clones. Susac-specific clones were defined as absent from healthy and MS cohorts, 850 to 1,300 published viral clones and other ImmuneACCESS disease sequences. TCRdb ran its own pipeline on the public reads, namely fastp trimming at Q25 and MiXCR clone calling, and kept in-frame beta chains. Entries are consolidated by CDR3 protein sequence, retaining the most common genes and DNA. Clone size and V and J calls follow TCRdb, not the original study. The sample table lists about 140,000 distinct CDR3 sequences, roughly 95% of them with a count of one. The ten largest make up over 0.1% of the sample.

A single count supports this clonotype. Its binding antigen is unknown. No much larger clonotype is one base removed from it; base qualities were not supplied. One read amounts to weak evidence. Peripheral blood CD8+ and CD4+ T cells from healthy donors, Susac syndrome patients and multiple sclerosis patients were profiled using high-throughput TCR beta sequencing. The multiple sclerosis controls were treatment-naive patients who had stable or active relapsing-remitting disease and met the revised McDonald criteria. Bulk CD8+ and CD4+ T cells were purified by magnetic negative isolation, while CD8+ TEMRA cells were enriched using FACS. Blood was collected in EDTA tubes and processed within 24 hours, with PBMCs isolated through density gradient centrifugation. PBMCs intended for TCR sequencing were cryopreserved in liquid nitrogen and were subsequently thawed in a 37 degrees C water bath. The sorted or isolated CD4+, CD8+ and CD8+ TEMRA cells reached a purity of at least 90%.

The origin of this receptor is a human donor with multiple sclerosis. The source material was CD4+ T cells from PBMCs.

The sequenced DNA is TGCAGCGCCACGGGGGCGGTACAGGGGACCTACGAGCAGTACTTC. Its translation reads: CSATGAVQGTYEQYF. The receptor chain draws on TRBV29-1 and TRBJ2-7, and possibly TRBD1, on 7 matching bases. V is shortened by 7 bases, J by 2 bases, and the region joining them spans 21 bases. Based on the germline V gene, the CDR1 and CDR2 sequences are SQVTM and ANQGSEA. Inclusive of the bounding cysteine and phenylalanine, the CDR3 is 15 residues long. The only DNA kept is the CDR3, 45 bases in frame from the first base.